This T cell receptor (beta chain) was captured in a study of blood T cell repertoires in COVID-19. As for the study in general: Whether acute or convalescent, the COVID-19 samples came from the United States, Italy and Spain.

In terms of age and location, participants ranged from roughly 18 to 90 years and lived in fewer than 30 US areas. Participants had their cohort set by participant-reported clinical history. In germline, CDR1 is SEHNR, CDR2 FQNEAQ (reference sequence). There are 15 residues in the CDR3. V gave up 5 bases and J gave up 2 bases, with 10 bases separating them. TCRdb's table, derived via immunoSEQ multiplex PCR, lists solely in-frame clones and lacks some. The data contain hundreds of thousands of clones, more than 70% of them seen just once; the ten biggest clones take up 1% to 1.5%. The chain uses TRBV7-9 and TRBJ2-6; TRBD1 might be the D (6 bases). This clonotype was obtained from a woman aged 40 to 50 with acute COVID-19. The sample taken for sequencing was PBMCs or T cells enriched from blood (not recorded which). DNA for the CDR3: TGTGCCAGCAGCACACAGGGTGCTGGGGCCAACGTCCTGACTTTC. Translated: CASSTQGAGANVLTF.